This T cell receptor (beta chain) comes out of a study of blood T cells in healthy people across ages. Overall study context: About one barcoded beta molecule per two T cells came from capture by template switching.

Using a J-beta primer mix together with a sample-barcoded 5' primer, a second PCR was run for about 7 to 12 cycles. In TCRdb, the 5' RACE reads were re-called with MiXCR into one record per CDR3 protein. This sample carries some 800,000 distinct CDR3 sequences, just under 25% of them seen once, and the ten largest clones take more than 3%. The length of the CDR3 is 15 residues. A further study also used this sample, focusing on T cells of mothers and their children. Per that study: Three healthy Caucasian mothers and their six children donated.

This TCR came from a boy aged 10-17 years in good health. What was sequenced was blood. V is TRBV12-3 or TRBV12-4 and J is TRBJ2-5, with 11 bases fitting TRBD2. TRBJ2-7 matches the DNA end more closely, so the J call is doubtful. CDR3 region: CASSYTSGSACEQYF. CDR3 bases: TGTGCCAGCAGTTACACTAGCGGGAGCGCCTGCGAGCAGTACTTC.